This note documents a single TCR beta chain sequence. Its antigen is still unknown. This entry is derived from a study of human T cells and chemical hapten exposure. The time point: patch test 1, 2 weeks after DPC sensitization. Treatment of the sample: therapeutic diphenylcyclopropenone sensitization with weekly scalp DPC. Blood draws came first, before each patch test. Whole blood that had not been fractionated was the source of extracted total RNA. Individual cDNA molecules (in the library) carried attached unique molecular identifiers. From the RACE reads, TCRdb called clonotypes with MiXCR, one entry per CDR3 protein. The data hold roughly 98,000 distinct CDR3 sequences, with roughly 12% observed a single time. Study-wide results and limits: Because they had alopecia, donors may respond immunologically unlike healthy people.

CDR3 length equals 13 residues. The V gene's germline CDR1 is SGHTA and CDR2 FQGNSA. Trimming pared 6 bases from V and 2 bases from J, leaving 9 bases between. Sequences were derived from whole blood, sampled in connection with sensitization to the hapten diphenylcyclopropenone (DPC). The sequence derives from a woman aged 40 to 50 with alopecia areata. Some clones in this sample may be carry-over from other donors' samples. The chain links TRBV7-2 to TRBJ2-3, with D unclear. CDR3 sequence reads: CASSRVHTDTQYF. In DNA, the CDR3 is TGTGCCAGCAGTCGAGTCCACACAGATACGCAGTATTTT.